Below, 30 T cell receptor beta chains from the same sample are listed, as sequenced in a study of T cells after yellow fever vaccination. TCRdb re-analysed the 5' RACE reads in MiXCR, keeping a single row per CDR3 protein. The table includes roughly 500,000 distinct CDR3 sequences, over 15% detected once. The sample was PBMCs, taken 15 days after the yellow fever booster vaccination. The origin of the receptors is a man aged 25-40 years who received the YFV17D yellow fever vaccine.

This clonotype turned up a few times. This chain links TRBV23-1 with TRBJ2-7; TRBD1 aligns across 7 bases. TRBV23-1 is treated as an ORF (open reading frame) with a function not yet certain. CDR3 length: 18 amino acids. The V gene end was trimmed by 2 bases and the J gene end by 0 bases; junction bases not matched to a gene: 13. CDR3 loop: CASSQAYYRDRPSYEQYF. For the CDR3, the DNA is TGCGCCAGCAGTCAAGCGTATTACCGGGACAGACCCTCCTACGAGCAGTACTTC.

At least ten counts were recorded for this clonotype. The chain links TRBV18 to TRBJ2-3, with D possibly being TRBD1 (6 bases). Looked up from germline, CDR1 is KGHSH and CDR2 is LQKENI. The CDR3 is 13 residues long. V lost 6 bases to trimming and J lost 4 bases, with 11 bases between them. In DNA form, the CDR3 reads TGTGCCAGCTCTCAAGAGGGGGCAGATACGCAGTATTTT. Amino acid sequence: CASSQEGADTQYF. The variable domain in full, completed from reference TRBV18 and TRBJ2-3, reads NAGVMQNPRHLVRRRGQEARLRCSPMKGHSHVYWYRQLPEEGLKFMVYLQKENIIDESGMPKERFSAEFPKEGPSILRIQQVVRGDSAAYFCASSQEGADTQYFGPGTRLTVL.

The table lists this clonotype with a few counts. This chain links TRBV12-3 or TRBV12-4 with TRBJ2-1; D uncertain. The ends were cut back, 10 bases at V and 6 bases at J, with 13 bases in the middle. The CDR3 has 12 residues. The CDR3 reads CAIEGQTNEQFF. Written as DNA, the CDR3 is TGTGCCATAGAAGGGCAAACCAATGAGCAGTTCTTC.

The chain joins TRBV30 to TRBJ2-1; 9 bases match TRBD2. This CDR3 contains 14 residues. J gave up 9 bases and V 2 bases, and 8 bases lay outside the gene matches. Germline V gene data show CDR1 as GTSNPN and CDR2 as SVGIG (reference sequence). The DNA for the CDR3 is TGTGCCTGGAGTATCAATAGCGGGAGAGGTGAGCAGTTCTTC. Its protein is CAWSINSGRGEQFF.

J is TRBJ2-5 and V is TRBV20-1; 8 bases are shared with TRBD2. V shed 6 bases and J 3 bases; nucleotides not matched to a gene: 9. This CDR3 is built from 14 residues. Per the germline V gene, CDR1 is DFQATT and CDR2 is SNEGSKA (reference sequence). Written as DNA, the CDR3 is TGCAGTGCCCTGATCCTAGCGGGCAAAGAGACCCAGTACTTC. Translated, it gives CSALILAGKETQYF.

This clonotype was seen only a few times. The J gene is TRBJ2-5, the V gene TRBV29-1; tentatively, D is TRBD2 (5 bases). This CDR3 region has 12 residues. Germline CDR1 is SQVTM and CDR2 is ANQGSEA. The ends were cut back, 2 bases at V and 5 bases at J, with 9 bases in the middle. Here the CDR3 reads CSVERGSETQYF. The CDR3 bases are TGCAGCGTTGAACGAGGGTCCGAGACCCAGTACTTC.

The V call is TRBV7-9, the J call TRBJ2-2; weak D call: TRBD1 (6 bases). From germline, CDR1 is SEHNR and CDR2 FQNEAQ (reference sequence). Trimming removed 0 bases at V and 4 bases at J, with 12 bases between. There are 16 residues in the CDR3. The CDR3 protein is CASSLADRITTGELFF. DNA for the CDR3: TGTGCCAGCAGCTTAGCTGACAGGATAACCACCGGGGAGCTGTTTTTT.

This clonotype has a single count. This CDR3 is CASNRDLRTGELFF. The CDR3 DNA sequence: TGTGCCAGCAACAGGGACCTGCGGACCGGGGAGCTGTTTTTT. The chain couples TRBV12-3 or TRBV12-4 to TRBJ2-2, with a tentative D call TRBD1 (6 bases). The CDR3 loop spans 14 amino acids. Trimming took 7 bases from V and 5 from J, leaving 14 bases between them.

The V and J genes are TRBV9 and TRBJ2-1, with 13 bases matching TRBD2. The germline gives CDR1 SGDLS, CDR2 YYNGEE. With 4 bases clipped from V and 8 bases from J, the junction kept 9 bases outside the gene matches. There are 16 residues in the CDR3. DNA for the CDR3: TGTGCCAGCAGCTCGCGGGGGACTAGCGGGATAGATGAGCAGTTCTTC. Protein product: CASSSRGTSGIDEQFF.

A few counts support this clonotype. The rearrangement uses TRBV27 and TRBJ2-1; D is unclear. Trimming stripped 2 bases from V and 9 bases from J, with 11 bases between. Germline V gives CDR1 MNHEY, CDR2 SMNVEV (reference sequence). This CDR3 spans 13 amino acids. The CDR3 loop is CASSLMPGPEQFF. Here the CDR3 DNA reads TGTGCCAGCAGTTTAATGCCCGGCCCTGAGCAGTTCTTC.

There are a few counts of this clonotype. The chain recombines TRBV12-3 or TRBV12-4 with TRBJ2-3; tentative D call: TRBD2 (5 bases). The V end was cut by 11 bases, the J end by 4 bases, with 16 bases between. The length of the CDR3 is 13 residues. CDR3 residues: CASLLGIADTQYF. In nucleotides, the CDR3 is TGTGCCTCGCTCCTCGGGATCGCAGATACGCAGTATTTT.

V is TRBV5-1 and J is TRBJ1-2; TRBD1 might be the D (5 bases). The CDR3 contains 13 residues. Germline CDR1 SGHRS, CDR2 YFSETQ. V was shortened by 4 bases and J by 5 bases, with 12 bases between the two germline ends. The CDR3 loop is CASSAGTEYGYTF. For the CDR3, the DNA is TGCGCCAGCAGCGCCGGGACGGAATATGGCTACACCTTC.

A few counts support this clonotype. The chain carries TRBV29-1 and TRBJ2-5; 14 bases match TRBD2. The germline CDR1 and CDR2 sequences are SQVTM and ANQGSEA. V gave up 6 bases and J gave up 1 base; unmatched junction bases: 7. The CDR3 has 16 residues. The CDR3 sequence is CSVRGLAGEGQETQYF. The CDR3, as DNA: TGCAGCGTGAGGGGACTAGCGGGAGAGGGCCAAGAGACCCAGTACTTC.

This clonotype was observed a handful of times. The chain links TRBV20-1 to TRBJ2-5; 9 bases are a match to TRBD2. This CDR3 contains 14 residues. J gave up 3 bases and V 0 bases, and 2 bases lay outside the gene matches. Per the germline V gene, CDR1 is DFQATT and CDR2 is SNEGSKA (reference sequence). This CDR3 reads CSARDRLAEETQYF. The CDR3 region has the DNA TGCAGTGCTAGAGATAGACTAGCGGAAGAGACCCAGTACTTC.

This clonotype was seen more than once but under ten times. V usage is TRBV20-1 and J usage is TRBJ2-2; 7 nucleotides line up with TRBD1. Trimming cost V 6 bases and J 0 bases; bases outside gene matches: 7. There are 15 residues in the CDR3. Germline CDR1 is DFQATT and CDR2 is SNEGSKA (reference sequence). CDR3 sequence reads: CSAPTGPANTGELFF. CDR3 DNA: TGCAGTGCACCGACAGGGCCCGCGAACACCGGGGAGCTGTTTTTT.

The CDR3 nucleotides read TGTGCCAGCAGCTTCCCTAGGAGGGACGAGCAGTACTTC. It encodes CASSFPRRDEQYF. V is TRBV5-4 and J is TRBJ2-7; D perhaps matches TRBD2 (6 bases). V dropped 2 bases and J dropped 5 bases, with 11 bases sitting between them. This CDR3 has 13 amino acids. Germline V gene lookup returns CDR1 SGHNT and CDR2 YYREEE (reference sequence).

The CDR3 DNA reads as TGCAGTGCTGCCAGAGTTAACTACGAGCAGTACTTC. This codes for CSAARVNYEQYF. The chain carries TRBV20-1 and TRBJ2-7; D is undetermined. The germline V gene has CDR1 DFQATT and CDR2 SNEGSKA (reference sequence). The CDR3 sequence is 12 residues long. V was pared by 5 bases and J by 3 bases, with 11 bases between.

This clonotype was observed a few times. The chain combines TRBV20-1 with TRBJ2-7; D might be TRBD1 (6 bases). Germline assignment: CDR1 DFQATT and CDR2 SNEGSKA (reference sequence). The CDR3 spans 15 residues. Trimming stripped 6 bases from V and 6 bases from J, with 24 bases between. CDR3: CSAKRNRVGLSEQYF. The DNA for the CDR3 is TGCAGTGCCAAACGTAACAGGGTGGGGTTAAGCGAGCAGTACTTC.

The rearrangement joins TRBV7-2 to TRBJ2-3; a possible D gene is TRBD2 (5 bases). V dropped 1 base and J dropped 3 bases, with 11 bases sitting between them. The CDR3 length is 15 residues. Germline CDR1 is SGHTA and CDR2 is FQGNSA. In DNA, the CDR3 is TGTGCCAGCAGCTTAGTCCCGCGGGTTACAGATACGCAGTATTTT. Translated, it gives CASSLVPRVTDTQYF.

In its sample, this clonotype was seen a few times. The chain combines TRBV5-1 with TRBJ2-2; D remains ambiguous. The CDR3 length is 15 residues. The ends were cut back, 0 bases at V and 3 bases at J, with 9 bases in the middle. Per germline, CDR1 SGHRS and CDR2 YFSETQ. CDR3 DNA sequence: TGCGCCAGCAGCTTGGTGGGGATTGACACCGGGGAGCTGTTTTTT. Translated, it gives CASSLVGIDTGELFF. The entire variable domain, with the rest obtained from reference TRBV5-1 and TRBJ2-2, is as follows: KAGVTQTPRYLIKTRGQQVTLSCSPISGHRSVSWYQQTPGQGLQFLFEYFSETQRNKGNFPGRFSGRQFSNSRSEMNVSTLELGDSALYLCASSLVGIDTGELFFGEGSRLTVL.

This clonotype has more than one count but fewer than ten. This chain joins TRBV28 and TRBJ2-7; D is unclear. Trimming left V 3 bases short and J 7 bases short, with 10 bases between. This CDR3 comprises 12 residues. Germline CDR1 and CDR2: MDHEN and SYDVKM. This chain's CDR3 is CASSFDRREQYF. Written as DNA, the CDR3 is TGTGCCAGCAGTTTCGACCGAAGGGAGCAGTACTTC.

This clonotype was counted between two and nine times. The J gene is TRBJ2-7, the V gene TRBV20-1; 7 bases map to TRBD2. The CDR3 contains 13 residues. V shed 6 bases and J 0 bases; nucleotides not matched to a gene: 5. Germline V gene lookup returns CDR1 DFQATT and CDR2 SNEGSKA (reference sequence). The chain's CDR3 is CSATSRVSYEQYF. CDR3 coding DNA: TGCAGTGCGACTAGCAGGGTCTCCTACGAGCAGTACTTC.

This clonotype was seen only a few times. V and J are TRBV5-1 and TRBJ2-7; 7 bases match TRBD1. This CDR3 contains 15 residues. The V gene's germline CDR1 is SGHRS and CDR2 YFSETQ. Trimming removed 4 bases from V and 6 bases from J; junction bases left unmatched: 13. The CDR3 sequence: CASSITGTAAAEQYF. CDR3 sequence (DNA): TGCGCCAGCAGCATCACTGGGACAGCCGCCGCCGAGCAGTACTTC. Variable domain in full (rest from reference TRBV5-1 and TRBJ2-7): KAGVTQTPRYLIKTRGQQVTLSCSPISGHRSVSWYQQTPGQGLQFLFEYFSETQRNKGNFPGRFSGRQFSNSRSEMNVSTLELGDSALYLCASSITGTAAAEQYFGPGTRLTVT.

This clonotype showed up just a few times. V usage is TRBV20-1 and J usage is TRBJ2-7, with TRBD1 identical over 8 bases. CDR3 length: 12 amino acids. Germline V gene lookup returns CDR1 DFQATT and CDR2 SNEGSKA (reference sequence). V gave up 6 bases and J gave up 5 bases; unmatched junction bases: 6. The CDR3 DNA reads TGCAGTGCAAGACAGGGGTACAACGAGCAGTACTTC. Amino acid sequence: CSARQGYNEQYF.

With regard to this clonotype: Here the CDR3 omits its conserved ending phenylalanine or tryptophan, so a read error is the likely source. No DNA is shown, since the ends of the CDR3 on it are uncertain; the CDR3 is the one TCRdb lists. This chain joins TRBV7-9 and TRBJ2-7. The CDR3 is 8 amino acids long, termini counted. Per the germline V gene, CDR1 is SEHNR and CDR2 is FQNEAQ (reference sequence). CDR3 amino acids: CASSLWRY.

This clonotype occurred a few times. V is TRBV29-1 and J is TRBJ2-1; D is ambiguous. This CDR3 is built from 12 residues. Germline V gene sequence: CDR1 SQVTM, CDR2 ANQGSEA. V shed 6 bases and J shed 10 bases, with 16 bases lying between them. The CDR3 protein is CSVRNIPSEQFF. The DNA of the CDR3 is TGCAGCGTACGAAATATACCATCAGAGCAGTTCTTC.

The gene calls are TRBV20-1 and TRBJ2-5; a weak D match, TRBD1 (6 bases). Germline V CDR1 and CDR2: DFQATT, SNEGSKA (reference sequence). V was cut by 5 bases and J by 5 bases, with 18 bases left in between. This CDR3 is built from 14 residues. DNA of the CDR3: TGCAGTGCTCCCGCCCAGGGGCACAGGGAGACCCAGTACTTC. Amino acids: CSAPAQGHRETQYF.

This clonotype was seen more than once but under ten times. The chain recombines TRBV6-2 or TRBV6-3 with TRBJ2-2; D remains unclear. Germline CDR1 and CDR2: MNHEY and SVGEGT. This CDR3 region has 16 residues. V was pared by 2 bases and J by 4 bases, with 14 bases between. CDR3 nucleotides: TGTGCCAGCAGTTACGATCCAGATTTGGCCACCGGGGAGCTGTTTTTT. This sequence encodes CASSYDPDLATGELFF.

This clonotype was counted only a few times. The gene calls are TRBV5-1 and TRBJ2-5, with TRBD1 identical over 9 bases. Germline V gene data show CDR1 as SGHRS and CDR2 as YFSETQ. The CDR3 contains 16 residues. Trimming took 0 bases from V and 5 from J; bases not matched to a gene: 8. The CDR3 protein is CASSLAITGGGETQYF. Written as DNA, the CDR3 is TGCGCCAGCAGCTTGGCCATAACAGGGGGCGGGGAGACCCAGTACTTC.

The CDR3 here is CASSYDRVETQYF. For the CDR3, the DNA is TGCGCCAGCAGTTATGACAGGGTTGAGACCCAGTACTTC. The chain links TRBV5-1 to TRBJ2-5, with 7 bases fitting TRBD1. V shed 5 bases and J 5 bases; nucleotides not matched to a gene: 6. This CDR3 is built from 13 residues. Per germline, CDR1 SGHRS and CDR2 YFSETQ.